This TCR beta chain was captured in a study of early T cells in non-severe SARS-CoV-2 infection. Study-wide points: The matching step, a VDJdb search, favored anti-spike CD8 responses and missed private and CD4 specificities.

TCRdb fed the 5' RACE reads into MiXCR, producing one record per CDR3 protein. The repertoire holds approximately 70,000 distinct CDR3 sequences, with around 12% as singletons. CDR3 length: 14 residues. After removal of 5 bases from V and 4 bases from J, the junction contained 5 bases not matched to a gene. Germline V gives CDR1 SGHRS, CDR2 YFSETQ. This clonotype was detected many times. The target antigen is unknown. The chain combines TRBV5-1 with TRBJ1-3; 8 bases are a match to TRBD1. The sequencing sample was made of whole blood. The receptor was derived from an adult who was a healthcare worker with PCR-confirmed SARS-CoV-2 infection or an uninfected control (not recorded which). CDR3 amino acids: CASRVTGAGNTIYF. The CDR3 DNA reads as TGCGCCAGCAGGGTGACAGGGGCCGGAAACACCATATATTTT.